This paragraph reports one TCR beta chain. Its antigen target is currently unknown. No much larger clone exists at a distance of one base, and base qualities are not known. All of the isolated RNA was reverse transcribed with the High Capacity cDNA Reverse Transcription Kit, so expressed TCRB transcripts were sequenced. Deep immunoSEQ sequencing was applied to naive, central memory and regulatory T cell samples, giving an average of around 3.4 million total reads per sample. Sorted cells were lysed in RLT buffer and RNA was extracted with DNase-treated RNeasy Micro or Mini kits, depending on cell number. To prevent cross-contamination, every cell subset was processed on its own, while patient and healthy donor samples were processed together. The immunoSEQ multiplex PCR was used to amplify TCRB sequences from cDNA, generating 87-bp fragments that spanned the CDR3 region. The amplicons were sequenced using the Illumina HiSeq platform. The source study handled its data this way. Synthetic template baselines were used to correct PCR bias computationally, reads within Hamming distance 2 were collapsed together, and singletons that could not be merged were discarded. By aligning reads against IMGT, V, D and J genes, CDR3 length, and insertions or deletions at six rearrangement sites were assigned. Within each subset, clonotype counts were normalized to sorted cell number, after which true diversity and Gini coefficients were computed with the tcR R package. The overlap coefficient, calculated on TCRB nucleotide sequences, was used to quantify repertoire sharing. Out-of-frame TCRB sequences from naive cells were analyzed to stand in for the pre-selection repertoire. TCRdb provides this immuneACCESS table in a form limited to in-frame rearrangements. Some clones are lacking; in checked studies, under half of them reflect an unresolved V gene, and why the rest are absent is not known. V, J and clone size derive from that table, while D and trimming were established from the DNA sequence. The sample table shows roughly 330,000 clones, and roughly 9.6% are seen once. 0.015% to 0.02% of the sample is in the top ten clones.

This sample was taken from a study of beta chain features in type 1 diabetes (dated by TCRdb to 2017 to 2018). For context, the study as a whole: Mean age, gender distribution, total cell number and subset yield did not differ between patients and healthy donors. Regulatory and stem cell-like memory subsets were isolated from only 8 patients and roughly eight healthy donors, whereas naive and central memory subsets came from all 30 or so donors. The study compared the TCRB repertoires of sorted circulating CD4+ T cell subsets in recently diagnosed type 1 diabetes patients with those in matched healthy donors. A total of about 100,000,000 sorted cells were examined across all samples, and RNA yield correlated strongly with the number of cells per subset. Overall study results and their limits: At VDJ recombination sites, patients with type 1 diabetes made fewer insertions and deleted more nucleotides, a pattern implying thymic rearrangement abnormalities. Shorter templates might be favored by PCR, yet because patient and control samples were amplified and corrected together, any such skew would affect both groups equally. In all four CD4+ subsets, TCRB CDR3 length was moderately but significantly shorter in type 1 diabetes patients. Because small numbers of individuals were included in the HLA sub-analyses, any influence of HLA type on TCRB rearrangement was left unresolved. The naive, central memory and regulatory TCRB repertoires appeared to resemble one another more closely among patients than among healthy donors. Because cDNA was sequenced instead of genomic DNA, activated cells with high expression could be over-represented, although the groups did not differ in activation or CD3 levels.

The CDR3, from cysteine to phenylalanine, totals 15 residues. The DNA shown is the 45-base CDR3, in frame from base 1. Reading the germline V gene gives CDR1 SGHAT and CDR2 FQNNGV. Trimming accounts for 6 bases at V and 1 base at J, while the number of junction bases matched to no gene is 5. From each donor, a single peripheral blood sample of 100 to 150 mL on average was drawn into heparinised tubes. A BD FACSAria II and a panel including CD45RO, CCR7, CD25, CD127, CD95 and CD27 were used to sort naive, central memory, regulatory and stem cell-like memory CD4+ T cells. A purity above 98% was achieved for all sorted populations. Right away, PBMCs were isolated by Lymphoprep density gradient centrifugation and were stained directly, with no culture step. So that batch effects would be minimized, each experiment stained and sorted samples in pairs, pairing one healthy donor with one patient.

The chain joins TRBV11-2 to TRBJ2-5; TRBD2 agrees with 10 junctional bases. The source is a woman aged 25 to 39 in good health. Sequencing used naive CD4+ T cells from blood. Per the publication, the cell subset or site label means: true naive CD4+ T cells. DNA sequence: TGTGCCAGCAGTTTTGGGACTAGCGCCCAAGAGACCCAGTACTTC. Its protein product is CASSFGTSAQETQYF.